Each of the 19 T cell receptor beta chains below was sequenced from the same sample in a study of cytomegalovirus exposure and HLA in healthy donors. The PCR employed 60 Vbeta primers together with 13 Jbeta primers. The assay was immunoSEQ multiplex PCR, and TCRdb's table has in-frame clones only and misses some. The sample has over 150,000 clones, approximately 70% seen once. Sequenced: PBMCs. All receptors derive from a woman aged 40 to 50 in good health and CMV-seropositive.

This rearrangement joins TRBV6-6 to TRBJ1-2; D ambiguous. Between the trimmed V and J ends, which lost 7 bases and 8 bases, there was a span of 11 bases. This CDR3 is built from 11 residues. Germline V lookup: CDR1 MNHNY, CDR2 SVGAGI (reference sequence). The CDR3 coding sequence is TGTGCCAGCAACCCGGGTCAGGGCTACACCTTC. It codes for CASNPGQGYTF.

This clone appeared a few times. The chain employs TRBV28 and TRBJ1-5; perhaps TRBD1 as D (6 bases). V shed 6 bases and J shed 0 bases, with 18 bases lying between them. Germline V gene data show CDR1 as MDHEN and CDR2 as SYDVKM. The CDR3 loop spans 17 amino acids. The CDR3: CASSKGQLPYSNQPQHF. CDR3 DNA: TGTGCCAGCAGCAAAGGACAGCTACCTTATAGCAATCAGCCCCAGCATTTT.

This clone was seen once. The chain joins TRBV27 to TRBJ2-3; 8 nucleotides agree with TRBD1. Trimming removed 5 bases from V and 5 bases from J; junction bases left unmatched: 18. Germline V gene data show CDR1 as MNHEY and CDR2 as SMNVEV (reference sequence). The CDR3 has 18 residues. The CDR3: CASSGGQGALGSGDTQYF. The CDR3 coding sequence is TGTGCCAGCAGTGGCGGACAGGGAGCACTTGGGAGTGGAGATACGCAGTATTTT.

The chain couples TRBV5-1 to TRBJ2-1; D possibly corresponds to TRBD2 (5 bases). CDR3 size: 14 residues. The V and J ends lost 0 bases and 4 bases respectively, with 8 bases between them. Germline V gives CDR1 SGHRS, CDR2 YFSETQ. CDR3: CASSLGTAYNEQFF. CDR3 bases: TGCGCCAGCAGCTTGGGGACTGCTTACAATGAGCAGTTCTTC. The full variable domain, its missing parts supplied by reference TRBV5-1 and TRBJ2-1, is KAGVTQTPRYLIKTRGQQVTLSCSPISGHRSVSWYQQTPGQGLQFLFEYFSETQRNKGNFPGRFSGRQFSNSRSEMNVSTLELGDSALYLCASSLGTAYNEQFFGPGTRLTVL.

The CDR3 DNA reads TGTGCCAGCAGCCCCAGGCAGGGGGCCTATCAGCCCCAGCATTTT. This sequence encodes CASSPRQGAYQPQHF. V and J are TRBV7-2 and TRBJ1-5; 8 nucleotides line up with TRBD1. The V segment lost 5 bases and the J segment 5 bases; nucleotides outside the gene matches: 8. The CDR3 spans 15 residues. Looked up from germline, CDR1 is SGHTA and CDR2 is FQGNSA.

V is TRBV27 and J is TRBJ1-2; D might be TRBD1 (6 bases). The ends were cut back, 6 bases at V and 2 bases at J, with 10 bases in the middle. Looked up from germline, CDR1 is MNHEY and CDR2 is SMNVEV (reference sequence). The CDR3 is made up of 13 amino acids. This CDR3 is CASRQGSNYGYTF. DNA for the CDR3: TGTGCCAGCAGACAGGGATCCAACTATGGCTACACCTTC.

As concerns this clone: One end of the junction fails to match germline, which may point to a read error. The chain couples TRBV4-3 to TRBJ1-2, with TRBD1 as a possible D gene (5 bases). This CDR3 is built from 14 residues. CDR1 is LGHNA, CDR2 YSLEER, per germline. The CDR3 region is CASSQDRAKYGYPF. The CDR3 nucleotides are TGCGCCAGCAGCCAAGACAGGGCCAAGTATGGCTACCCCTTC.

This chain connects TRBV4-3 to TRBJ2-5; 9 bases map to TRBD2. Germline CDR1 reads LGHNA; CDR2 reads YSLEER. This CDR3 is 17 amino acids long. The junction had 9 bases not matched to a gene; V was cut back by 2 bases and J by 2 bases. The DNA of the CDR3 is TGCGCCAGCAGCCAATCACCAGCGGGGGGTCCACAAGAGACCCAGTACTTC. It codes for CASSQSPAGGPQETQYF.

This clone was picked up a small number of times. The rearrangement joins TRBV18 to TRBJ2-7; 8 bases are a match to TRBD1. V was clipped by 5 bases and J by 3 bases; unmatched bases: 3. Germline CDR1 reads KGHSH; CDR2 reads LQKENI. The CDR3 consists of 13 residues. In DNA, the CDR3 is TGTGCCAGCTCAATCACAGGGGGCTACGAGCAGTACTTC. The encoded protein is CASSITGGYEQYF. Using reference TRBV18 and TRBJ2-7 for the parts outside the CDR3, the full variable domain is NAGVMQNPRHLVRRRGQEARLRCSPMKGHSHVYWYRQLPEEGLKFMVYLQKENIIDESGMPKERFSAEFPKEGPSILRIQQVVRGDSAAYFCASSITGGYEQYFGPGTRLTVT.

This rearrangement joins TRBV5-8 to TRBJ2-3; TRBD2 matches at 14 bases. The CDR3 is 16 amino acids. J was trimmed by 3 bases and V by 4 bases; bases with no gene match: 4. CDR1 is SGHTS and CDR2 is YDEGEE in the germline V gene. CDR3 DNA: TGTGCCAGCAGCCAGGGACTAGCGGGAGATACAGATACGCAGTATTTT. This gives the protein CASSQGLAGDTDTQYF.

This clone was found once. V usage is TRBV4-3 and J usage is TRBJ2-7; D not resolved. V lost 0 bases, J lost 3 bases, and 9 bases lay in between. The CDR3 is 14 residues long. CDR1 and CDR2 from the germline V gene are LGHNA and YSLEER. CDR3 sequence: CASSQDVASYEQYF. CDR3 sequence (DNA): TGCGCCAGCAGCCAAGATGTCGCTAGCTACGAGCAGTACTTC.

By proportion, this clone is medium-sized (0.01 to 0.1%). V is TRBV4-1 and J is TRBJ1-3, with D possibly TRBD1 on 6 matching bases. This CDR3 contains 15 residues. V lost 1 base and J lost 4, with 11 bases in between. CDR1 is MGHRA and CDR2 is YSYEKL in the germline V gene. The DNA for the CDR3 is TGCGCCAGCAGCCAAGTTCCAGGGACAGGAAACACCATATATTTT. The encoded protein is CASSQVPGTGNTIYF.

The table lists this clone with a few counts. The chain joins TRBV7-2 to TRBJ2-2; 7 bases are shared with TRBD2. Germline-derived CDR1 and CDR2 are SGHTA and FQGNSA. The V gene end was trimmed by 1 base and the J gene end by 5 bases; junction bases not matched to a gene: 4. The CDR3 covers 15 residues. The CDR3 sequence: CASSLGGRETGELFF. CDR3 DNA: TGTGCCAGCAGCTTAGGTGGGAGGGAAACCGGGGAGCTGTTTTTT.

The chain uses TRBV28 and TRBJ1-2; 10 bases line up with TRBD1. CDR1 and CDR2 (germline): MDHEN, SYDVKM. This CDR3 has 14 residues. Trimming took 11 bases from V and 4 from J; bases not matched to a gene: 10. The CDR3 region is CAHGPGQGTYGYTF. In nucleotides, the CDR3 is TGTGCCCACGGGCCGGGACAGGGGACCTATGGCTACACCTTC.

This clone has a handful of counts. Here the CDR3 reads CASSSGQTIKETQYF. DNA of the CDR3: TGTGCCAGCAGTTCTGGACAGACTATTAAAGAGACCCAGTACTTC. The chain uses TRBV27 and TRBJ2-5; perhaps TRBD1 as D (6 bases). The CDR3 runs to 15 residues. The V end lost 4 bases, the J end lost 3 bases, and 15 bases lay between the germline ends. Germline V CDR1 and CDR2: MNHEY, SMNVEV (reference sequence).

This clone has a handful of counts. The chain employs TRBV6-5 and TRBJ1-2; D remains ambiguous. The CDR3 is 15 residues long. Germline V gene data show CDR1 as MNHEY and CDR2 as SVGAGI. Trimming left V 0 bases short and J 5 bases short, with 13 bases between. The CDR3 bases are TGTGCCAGCAGTTACTCGAGAATAGTGTCTTATGGCTACACCTTC. It specifies CASSYSRIVSYGYTF.

The chain is built from TRBV5-4 and TRBJ2-7; 7 nucleotides line up with TRBD1. Germline values: CDR1 SGHNT, CDR2 YYREEE (reference sequence). The CDR3 has 13 amino acids. V gave up 7 bases and J gave up 3 bases; unmatched junction bases: 7. Here the CDR3 DNA reads TGTGCCAGCTCTCCGGGACAGCACTACGAGCAGTACTTC. This codes for CASSPGQHYEQYF.

The rearrangement links TRBV6-4 to TRBJ2-5, with a possible D match to TRBD1 (6 bases). The germline V gene has CDR1 MRHNA and CDR2 SNTAGT. V was pared by 4 bases and J by 11 bases, with 17 bases between. The CDR3 has 13 amino acids. The CDR3 region is CASSVDLEGEQYF. As DNA, the CDR3 is TGTGCCAGCAGTGTAGATTTAGAGGGGGAGCAGTACTTC.

The chain has TRBV5-1 and TRBJ1-1, with TRBD1 matching over 7 bases. Trimming at V came to 5 bases and at J to 8 bases, leaving 9 bases not matched to a gene. The germline V gene encodes CDR1 SGHRS and CDR2 YFSETQ. CDR3 size: 13 residues. The CDR3 protein is CASRTDRDREAFF. CDR3 DNA: TGCGCCAGCAGAACAGACAGGGATAGGGAAGCTTTCTTT. Using reference TRBV5-1 and TRBJ1-1 for the parts outside the CDR3, the full variable domain is KAGVTQTPRYLIKTRGQQVTLSCSPISGHRSVSWYQQTPGQGLQFLFEYFSETQRNKGNFPGRFSGRQFSNSRSEMNVSTLELGDSALYLCASRTDRDREAFFGQGTRLTVV.